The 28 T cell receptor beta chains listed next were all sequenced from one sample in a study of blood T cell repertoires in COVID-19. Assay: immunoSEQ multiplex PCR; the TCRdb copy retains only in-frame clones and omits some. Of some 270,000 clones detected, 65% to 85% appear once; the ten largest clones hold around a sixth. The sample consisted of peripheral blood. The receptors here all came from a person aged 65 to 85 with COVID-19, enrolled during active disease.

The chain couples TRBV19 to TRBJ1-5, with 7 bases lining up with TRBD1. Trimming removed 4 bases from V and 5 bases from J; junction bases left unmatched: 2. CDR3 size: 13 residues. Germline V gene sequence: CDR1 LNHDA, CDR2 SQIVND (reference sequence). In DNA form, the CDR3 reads TGTGCCAGTAGTACCCAGGGGGATCAGCCCCAGCATTTT. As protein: CASSTQGDQPQHF.

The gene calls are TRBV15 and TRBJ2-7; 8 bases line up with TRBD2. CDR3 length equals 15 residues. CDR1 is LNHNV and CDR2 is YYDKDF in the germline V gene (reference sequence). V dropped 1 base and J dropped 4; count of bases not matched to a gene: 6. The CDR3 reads CATSRGTGGVYEQYF. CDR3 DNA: TGTGCCACCAGCAGAGGGACGGGGGGGGTATACGAGCAGTACTTC.

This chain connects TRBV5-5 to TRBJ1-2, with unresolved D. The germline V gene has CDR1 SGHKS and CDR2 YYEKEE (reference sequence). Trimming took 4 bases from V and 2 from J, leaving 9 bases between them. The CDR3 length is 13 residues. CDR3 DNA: TGTGCCAGCAGCACGGAGGACAACTATGGCTACACCTTC. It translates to CASSTEDNYGYTF.

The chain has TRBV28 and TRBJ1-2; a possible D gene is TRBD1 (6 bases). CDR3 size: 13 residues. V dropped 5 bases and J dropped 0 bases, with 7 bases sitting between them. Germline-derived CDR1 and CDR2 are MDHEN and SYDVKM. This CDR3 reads CASSAGANYGYTF. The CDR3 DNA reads TGTGCCAGCAGTGCAGGGGCTAACTATGGCTACACCTTC.

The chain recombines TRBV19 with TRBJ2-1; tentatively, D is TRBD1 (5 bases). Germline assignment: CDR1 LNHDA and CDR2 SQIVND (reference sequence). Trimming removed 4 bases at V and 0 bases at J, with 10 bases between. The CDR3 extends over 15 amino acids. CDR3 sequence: CASSNGASSYNEQFF. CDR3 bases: TGTGCCAGTAGTAATGGGGCCAGCTCCTACAATGAGCAGTTCTTC.

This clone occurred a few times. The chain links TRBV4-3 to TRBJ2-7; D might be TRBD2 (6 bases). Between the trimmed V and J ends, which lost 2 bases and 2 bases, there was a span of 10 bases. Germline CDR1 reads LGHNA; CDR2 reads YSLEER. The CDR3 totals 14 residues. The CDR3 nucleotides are TGCGCCAGCAGCCAAATCAGCGGGCCCTACGAGCAGTACTTC. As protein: CASSQISGPYEQYF.

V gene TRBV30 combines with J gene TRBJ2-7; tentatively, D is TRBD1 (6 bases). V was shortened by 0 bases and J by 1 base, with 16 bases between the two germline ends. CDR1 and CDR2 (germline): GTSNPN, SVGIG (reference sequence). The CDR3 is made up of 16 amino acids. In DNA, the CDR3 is TGTGCCTGGAGTGTACGTCGGTGGGGGCTGTCCTACGAGCAGTACTTC. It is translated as CAWSVRRWGLSYEQYF.

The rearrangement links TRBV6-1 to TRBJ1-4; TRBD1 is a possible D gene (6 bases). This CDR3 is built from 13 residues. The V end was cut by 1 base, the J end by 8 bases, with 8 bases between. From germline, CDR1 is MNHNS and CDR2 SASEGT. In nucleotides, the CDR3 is TGTGCCAGCAGTGAAGTGGGACAAGAAAAACTGTTTTTT. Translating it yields CASSEVGQEKLFF.

Here the CDR3 reads CASSHGTGTGELFF. CDR3 in DNA: TGCGCCAGCAGCCACGGGACAGGGACCGGGGAGCTGTTTTTT. The V call is TRBV5-1, the J call TRBJ2-2; 9 bases align to TRBD1. Germline CDR1 SGHRS, CDR2 YFSETQ. This CDR3 region has 14 residues. The junction had 3 bases not matched to a gene; V was cut back by 4 bases and J by 5 bases.

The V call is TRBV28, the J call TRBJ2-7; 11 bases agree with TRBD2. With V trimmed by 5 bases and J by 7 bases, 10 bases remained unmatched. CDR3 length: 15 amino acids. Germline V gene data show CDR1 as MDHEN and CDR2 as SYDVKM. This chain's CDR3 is CASSALTSGASEQYF. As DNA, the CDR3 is TGTGCCAGCAGTGCTTTGACTAGCGGGGCTAGTGAGCAGTACTTC.

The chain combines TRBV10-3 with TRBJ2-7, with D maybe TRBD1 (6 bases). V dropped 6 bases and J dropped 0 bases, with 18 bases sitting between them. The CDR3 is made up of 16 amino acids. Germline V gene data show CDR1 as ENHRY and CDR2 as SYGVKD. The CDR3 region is CAISAQRTASSYEQYF. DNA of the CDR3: TGTGCCATCAGCGCCCAACGGACAGCGAGCTCCTACGAGCAGTACTTC.

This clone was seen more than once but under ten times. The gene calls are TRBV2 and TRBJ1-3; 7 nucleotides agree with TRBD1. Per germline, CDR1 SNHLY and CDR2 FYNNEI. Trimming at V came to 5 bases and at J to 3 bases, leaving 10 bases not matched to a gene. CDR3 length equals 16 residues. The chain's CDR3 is CASSRQGSNRGNTIYF. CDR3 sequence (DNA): TGTGCCAGCAGTCGACAGGGATCCAATCGTGGAAACACCATATATTTT.

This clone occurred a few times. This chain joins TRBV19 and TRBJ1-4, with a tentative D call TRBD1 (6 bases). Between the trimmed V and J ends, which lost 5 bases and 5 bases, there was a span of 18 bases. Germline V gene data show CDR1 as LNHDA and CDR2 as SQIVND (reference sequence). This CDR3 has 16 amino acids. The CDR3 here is CASSQLRSQGNEKLFF. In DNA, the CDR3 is TGTGCCAGTAGTCAACTGAGGAGTCAGGGGAATGAAAAACTGTTTTTT.

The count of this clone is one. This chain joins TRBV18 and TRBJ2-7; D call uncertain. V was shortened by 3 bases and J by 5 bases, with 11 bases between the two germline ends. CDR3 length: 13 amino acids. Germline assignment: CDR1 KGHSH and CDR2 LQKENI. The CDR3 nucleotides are TGTGCCAGCTCACCGGCTCTCACGCACGAGCAGTACTTC. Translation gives CASSPALTHEQYF.

In DNA, the CDR3 is TGTGCCAGCAGCCCCGGACTAGCGGGCCTAGATACGCAGTATTTT. Translated, it gives CASSPGLAGLDTQYF. The chain links TRBV7-2 to TRBJ2-3, with 11 bases lining up with TRBD2. The CDR3 is 15 amino acids. V gave up 5 bases and J gave up 5 bases; unmatched junction bases: 6. Per the germline V gene, CDR1 is SGHTA and CDR2 is FQGNSA. The variable domain in full, completed from reference TRBV7-2 and TRBJ2-3, reads GAGVSQSPSNKVTEKGKDVELRCDPISGHTALYWYRQSLGQGLEFLIYFQGNSAPDKSGLPSDRFSAERTGGSVSTLTIQRTQQEDSAVYLCASSPGLAGLDTQYFGPGTRLTVL.

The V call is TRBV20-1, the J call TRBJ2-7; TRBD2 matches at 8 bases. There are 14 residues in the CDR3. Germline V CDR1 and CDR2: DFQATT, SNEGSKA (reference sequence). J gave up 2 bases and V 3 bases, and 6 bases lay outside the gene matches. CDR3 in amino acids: CSASFSGATYEQYF. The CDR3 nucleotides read TGCAGTGCTAGTTTTAGCGGGGCCACCTACGAGCAGTACTTC.

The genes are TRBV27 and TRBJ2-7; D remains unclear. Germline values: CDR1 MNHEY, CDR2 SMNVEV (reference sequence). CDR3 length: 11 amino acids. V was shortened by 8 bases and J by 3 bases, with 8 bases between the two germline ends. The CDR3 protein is CASGTDYEQYF. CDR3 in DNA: TGTGCCAGCGGCACCGACTACGAGCAGTACTTC.

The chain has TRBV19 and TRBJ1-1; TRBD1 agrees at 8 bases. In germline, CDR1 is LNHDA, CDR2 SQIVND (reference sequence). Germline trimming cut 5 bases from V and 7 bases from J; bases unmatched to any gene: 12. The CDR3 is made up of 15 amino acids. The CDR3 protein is CASSGVGQGAGEAFF. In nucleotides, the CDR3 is TGTGCCAGTAGTGGGGTCGGGCAGGGGGCTGGTGAAGCTTTCTTT.

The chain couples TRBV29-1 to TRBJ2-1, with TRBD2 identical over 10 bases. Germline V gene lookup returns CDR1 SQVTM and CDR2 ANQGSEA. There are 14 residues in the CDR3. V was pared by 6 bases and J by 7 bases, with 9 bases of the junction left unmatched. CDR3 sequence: CSVKSGGAVNEQFF. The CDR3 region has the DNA TGCAGCGTAAAAAGCGGGGGGGCGGTGAATGAGCAGTTCTTC.

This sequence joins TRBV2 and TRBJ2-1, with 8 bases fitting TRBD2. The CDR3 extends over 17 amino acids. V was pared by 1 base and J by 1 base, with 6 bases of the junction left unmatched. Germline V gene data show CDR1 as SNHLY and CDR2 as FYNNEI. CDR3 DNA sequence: TGTGCCAGCAGTGAAGTCCAGGGACTAGTTTCCTACAATGAGCAGTTCTTC. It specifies CASSEVQGLVSYNEQFF.

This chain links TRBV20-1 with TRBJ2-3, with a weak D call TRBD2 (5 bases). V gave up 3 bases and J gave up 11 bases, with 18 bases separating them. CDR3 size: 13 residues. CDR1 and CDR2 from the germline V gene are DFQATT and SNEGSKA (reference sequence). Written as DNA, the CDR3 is TGCAGTGCTAGTGTGCCCGGACTGTATGGGCAGTATTTT. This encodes CSASVPGLYGQYF.

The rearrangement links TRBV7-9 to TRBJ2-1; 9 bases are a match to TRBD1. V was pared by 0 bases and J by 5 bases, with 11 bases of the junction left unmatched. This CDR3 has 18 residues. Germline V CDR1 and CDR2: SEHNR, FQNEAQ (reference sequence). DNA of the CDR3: TGTGCCAGCAGCTTAGCGACGCAGGGACAGGGCCACAACAATGAGCAGTTCTTC. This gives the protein CASSLATQGQGHNNEQFF.

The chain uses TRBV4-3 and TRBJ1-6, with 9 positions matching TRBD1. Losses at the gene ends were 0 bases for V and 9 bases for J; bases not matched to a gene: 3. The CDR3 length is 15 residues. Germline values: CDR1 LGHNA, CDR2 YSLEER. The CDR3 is CASSQDRDRVSPLHF. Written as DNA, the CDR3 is TGCGCCAGCAGCCAAGATAGGGACAGGGTTTCACCCCTCCACTTT.

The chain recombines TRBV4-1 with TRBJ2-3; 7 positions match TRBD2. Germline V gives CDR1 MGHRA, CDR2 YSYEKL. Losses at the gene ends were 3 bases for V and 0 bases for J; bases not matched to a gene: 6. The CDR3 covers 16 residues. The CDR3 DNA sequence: TGCGCCAGCAGCCAGCGGACGGGGGGTAGCACAGATACGCAGTATTTT. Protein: CASSQRTGGSTDTQYF.

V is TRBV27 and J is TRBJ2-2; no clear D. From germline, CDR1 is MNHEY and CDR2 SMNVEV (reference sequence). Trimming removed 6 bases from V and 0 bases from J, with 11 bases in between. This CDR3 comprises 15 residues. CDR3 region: CASSLTWSNTGELFF. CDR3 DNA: TGTGCCAGCAGCCTAACTTGGTCGAACACCGGGGAGCTGTTTTTT.

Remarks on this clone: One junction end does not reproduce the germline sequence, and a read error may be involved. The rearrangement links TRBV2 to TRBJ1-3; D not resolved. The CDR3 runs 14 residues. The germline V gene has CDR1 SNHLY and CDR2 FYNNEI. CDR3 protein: CVSSDPSSGNTIYF. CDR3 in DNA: TGTGTCAGCAGTGATCCCAGTTCTGGAAACACCATATATTTT.

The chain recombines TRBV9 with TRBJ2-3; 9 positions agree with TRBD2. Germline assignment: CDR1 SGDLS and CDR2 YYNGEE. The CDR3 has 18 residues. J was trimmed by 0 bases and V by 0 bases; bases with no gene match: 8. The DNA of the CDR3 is TGTGCCAGCAGCGTAGCTGGCGGGGGGGGACTTAGCACAGATACGCAGTATTTT. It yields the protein CASSVAGGGGLSTDTQYF.

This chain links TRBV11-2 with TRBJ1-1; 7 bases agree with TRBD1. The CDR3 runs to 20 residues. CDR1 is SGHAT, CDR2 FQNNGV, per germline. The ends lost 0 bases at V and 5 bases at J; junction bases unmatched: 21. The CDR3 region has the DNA TGTGCCAGCAGCTTAGATGGGGCCCAGGGGGTAGGGGGAAGAGTTACTGAAGCTTTCTTT. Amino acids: CASSLDGAQGVGGRVTEAFF.